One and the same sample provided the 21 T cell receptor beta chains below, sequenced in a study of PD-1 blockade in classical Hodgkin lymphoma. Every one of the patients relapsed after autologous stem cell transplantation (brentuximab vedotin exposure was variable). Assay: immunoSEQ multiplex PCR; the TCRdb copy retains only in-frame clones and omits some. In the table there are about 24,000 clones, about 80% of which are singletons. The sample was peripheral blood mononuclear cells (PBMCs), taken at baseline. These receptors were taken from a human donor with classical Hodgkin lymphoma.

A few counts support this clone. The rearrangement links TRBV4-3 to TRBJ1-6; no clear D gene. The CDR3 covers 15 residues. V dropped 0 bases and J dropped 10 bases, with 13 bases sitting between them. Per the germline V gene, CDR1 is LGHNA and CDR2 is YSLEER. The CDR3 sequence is CASSQDAGSDSPLHF. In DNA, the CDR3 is TGCGCCAGCAGCCAAGATGCAGGTTCTGACTCACCCCTCCACTTT.

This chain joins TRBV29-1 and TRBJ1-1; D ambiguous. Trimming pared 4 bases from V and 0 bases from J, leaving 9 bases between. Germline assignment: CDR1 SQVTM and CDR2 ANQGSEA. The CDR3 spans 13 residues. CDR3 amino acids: CSVVRRLNTEAFF. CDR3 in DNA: TGCAGCGTTGTCCGGCGGTTGAACACTGAAGCTTTCTTT.

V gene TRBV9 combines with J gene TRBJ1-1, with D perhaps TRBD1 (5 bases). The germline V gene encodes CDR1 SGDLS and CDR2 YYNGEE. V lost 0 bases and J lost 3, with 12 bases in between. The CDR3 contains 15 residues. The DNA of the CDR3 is TGTGCCAGCAGCGTAGAGGGGCAGGCGGACACTGAAGCTTTCTTT. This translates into CASSVEGQADTEAFF. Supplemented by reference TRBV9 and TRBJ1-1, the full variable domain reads DSGVTQTPKHLITATGQRVTLRCSPRSGDLSVYWYQQSLDQGLQFLIQYYNGEERAKGNILERFSAQQFPDLHSELNLSSLELGDSALYFCASSVEGQADTEAFFGQGTRLTVV.

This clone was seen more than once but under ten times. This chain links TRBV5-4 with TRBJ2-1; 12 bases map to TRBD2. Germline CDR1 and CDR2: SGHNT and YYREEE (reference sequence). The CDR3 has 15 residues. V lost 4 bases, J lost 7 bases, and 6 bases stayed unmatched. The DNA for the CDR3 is TGTGCCAGCAGCGGGGGACTAGCGGGCAGGAATGAGCAGTTCTTC. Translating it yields CASSGGLAGRNEQFF.

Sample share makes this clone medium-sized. The CDR3 protein is CASSPPRQGSNTIYF. The CDR3 DNA reads TGTGCCAGCTCACCACCGCGACAGGGCAGTAACACCATATATTTT. V gene TRBV18 combines with J gene TRBJ1-3; 7 nucleotides align to TRBD1. The CDR3 sequence is 15 residues long. V was clipped by 0 bases and J by 7 bases; unmatched bases: 6. CDR1 is KGHSH and CDR2 is LQKENI in the germline V gene.

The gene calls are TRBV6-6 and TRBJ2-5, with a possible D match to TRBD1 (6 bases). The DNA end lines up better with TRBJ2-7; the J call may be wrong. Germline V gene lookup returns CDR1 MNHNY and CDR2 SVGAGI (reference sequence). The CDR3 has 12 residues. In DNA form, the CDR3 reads TGTGCCAGCAGTAGGACAGCCTACGAGCAGTACTTC. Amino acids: CASSRTAYEQYF.

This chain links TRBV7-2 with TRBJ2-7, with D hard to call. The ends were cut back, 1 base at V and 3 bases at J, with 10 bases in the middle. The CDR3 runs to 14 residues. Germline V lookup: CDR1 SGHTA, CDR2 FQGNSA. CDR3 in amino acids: CASSLVAEIYEQYF. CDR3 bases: TGTGCCAGCAGCTTAGTGGCGGAGATCTACGAGCAGTACTTC.

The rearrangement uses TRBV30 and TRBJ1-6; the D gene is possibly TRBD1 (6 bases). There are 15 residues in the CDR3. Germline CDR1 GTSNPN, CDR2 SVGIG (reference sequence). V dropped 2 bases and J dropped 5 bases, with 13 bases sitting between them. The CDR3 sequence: CAWSHLQGHNSPLHF. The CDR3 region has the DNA TGTGCCTGGAGTCACCTACAGGGCCATAATTCACCCCTCCACTTT.

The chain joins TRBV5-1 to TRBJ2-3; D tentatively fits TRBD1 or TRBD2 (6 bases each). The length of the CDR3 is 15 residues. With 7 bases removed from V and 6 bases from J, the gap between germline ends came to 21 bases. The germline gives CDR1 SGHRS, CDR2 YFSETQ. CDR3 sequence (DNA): TGCGCCAGCTGCATGATCGGGGGACACTCGGATACGCAGTATTTT. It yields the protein CASCMIGGHSDTQYF.

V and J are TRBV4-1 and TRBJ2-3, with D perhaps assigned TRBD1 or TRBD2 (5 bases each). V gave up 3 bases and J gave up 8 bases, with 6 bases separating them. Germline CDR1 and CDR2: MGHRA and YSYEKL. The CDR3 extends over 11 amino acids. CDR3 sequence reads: CASSQGTTQYF. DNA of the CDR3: TGCGCCAGCAGCCAGGGGACTACGCAGTATTTT.

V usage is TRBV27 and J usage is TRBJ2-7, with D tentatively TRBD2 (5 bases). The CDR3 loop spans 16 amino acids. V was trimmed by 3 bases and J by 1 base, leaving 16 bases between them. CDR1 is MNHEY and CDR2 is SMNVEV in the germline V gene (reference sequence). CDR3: CASSFSQGLRSYEQYF. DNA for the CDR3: TGTGCCAGCAGTTTCTCCCAAGGACTTAGATCCTACGAGCAGTACTTC.

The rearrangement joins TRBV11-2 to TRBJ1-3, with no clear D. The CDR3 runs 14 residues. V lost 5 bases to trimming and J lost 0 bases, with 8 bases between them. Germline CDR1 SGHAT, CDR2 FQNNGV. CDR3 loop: CASSKQTSGNTIYF. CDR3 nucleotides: TGTGCCAGCAGCAAACAGACCTCTGGAAACACCATATATTTT.

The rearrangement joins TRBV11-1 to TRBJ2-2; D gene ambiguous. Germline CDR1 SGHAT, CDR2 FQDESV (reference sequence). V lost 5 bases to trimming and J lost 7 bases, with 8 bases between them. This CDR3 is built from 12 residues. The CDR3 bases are TGTGCCAGCAGCCAGCACGGCGGGGAGCTGTTTTTT. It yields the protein CASSQHGGELFF.

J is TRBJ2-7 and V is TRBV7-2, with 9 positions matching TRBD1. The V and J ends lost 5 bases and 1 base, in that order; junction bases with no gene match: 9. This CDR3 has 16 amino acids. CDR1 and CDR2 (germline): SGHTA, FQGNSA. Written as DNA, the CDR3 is TGTGCCAGCAGCCGACAGGGGGGGAGACAGTCCTACGAGCAGTACTTC. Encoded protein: CASSRQGGRQSYEQYF.

This chain's CDR3 is CAIGSTDTQYF. The CDR3 bases are TGTGCCATCGGCTCTACAGATACGCAGTATTTT. The genes are TRBV10-3 and TRBJ2-3, with D unresolved. Per the germline V gene, CDR1 is ENHRY and CDR2 is SYGVKD. Trimming pared 8 bases from V and 3 bases from J, leaving 6 bases between. This CDR3 is built from 11 residues.

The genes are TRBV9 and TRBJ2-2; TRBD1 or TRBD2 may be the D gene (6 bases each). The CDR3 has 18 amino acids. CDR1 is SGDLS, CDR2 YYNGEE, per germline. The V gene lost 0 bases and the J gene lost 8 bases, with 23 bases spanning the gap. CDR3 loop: CASSVAGDFSFFGGELFF. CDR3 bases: TGTGCCAGCAGCGTAGCAGGGGACTTTTCTTTTTTCGGGGGGGAGCTGTTTTTT. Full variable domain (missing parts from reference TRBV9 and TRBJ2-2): DSGVTQTPKHLITATGQRVTLRCSPRSGDLSVYWYQQSLDQGLQFLIQYYNGEERAKGNILERFSAQQFPDLHSELNLSSLELGDSALYFCASSVAGDFSFFGGELFFGEGSRLTVL.

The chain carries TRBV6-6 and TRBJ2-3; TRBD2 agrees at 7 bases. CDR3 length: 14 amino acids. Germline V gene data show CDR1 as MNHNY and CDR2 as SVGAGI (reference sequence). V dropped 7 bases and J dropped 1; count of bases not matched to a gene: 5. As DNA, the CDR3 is TGTGCCAGCACCGGGAGCGGGGGCACAGATACGCAGTATTTT. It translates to CASTGSGGTDTQYF.

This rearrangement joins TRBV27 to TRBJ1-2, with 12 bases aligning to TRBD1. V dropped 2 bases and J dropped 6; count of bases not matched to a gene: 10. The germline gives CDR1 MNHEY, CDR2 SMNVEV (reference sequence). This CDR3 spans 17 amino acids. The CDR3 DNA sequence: TGTGCCAGCAGTTTAGGGTCTCTGGGACAGGGGGCGGATGGCTACACCTTC. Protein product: CASSLGSLGQGADGYTF.

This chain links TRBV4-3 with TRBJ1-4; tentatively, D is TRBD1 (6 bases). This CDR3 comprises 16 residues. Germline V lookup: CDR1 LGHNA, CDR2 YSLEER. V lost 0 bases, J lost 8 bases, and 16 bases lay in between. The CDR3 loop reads CASSQDIGGLGEKLFF. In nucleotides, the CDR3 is TGCGCCAGCAGCCAAGATATCGGGGGGCTGGGCGAAAAACTGTTTTTT.

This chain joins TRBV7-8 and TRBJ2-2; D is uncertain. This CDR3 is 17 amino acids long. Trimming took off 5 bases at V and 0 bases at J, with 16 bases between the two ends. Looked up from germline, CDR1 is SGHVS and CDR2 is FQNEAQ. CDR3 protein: CASSQGWAPPNTGELFF. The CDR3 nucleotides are TGTGCCAGCAGCCAAGGCTGGGCACCCCCGAACACCGGGGAGCTGTTTTTT. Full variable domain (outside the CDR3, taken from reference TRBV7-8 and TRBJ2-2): GAGVSQSPRYKVAKRGQDVALRCDPISGHVSLFWYQQALGQGPEFLTYFQNEAQLDKSGLPSDRFFAERPEGSVSTLKIQRTQQEDSAVYLCASSQGWAPPNTGELFFGEGSRLTVL.

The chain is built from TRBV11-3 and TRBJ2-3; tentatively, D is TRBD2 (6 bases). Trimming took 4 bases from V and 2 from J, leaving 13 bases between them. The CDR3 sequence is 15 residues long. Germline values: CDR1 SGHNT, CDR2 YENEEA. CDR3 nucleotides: TGTGCCAGCAGCTCCCGTGGGCGGGACACAGATACGCAGTATTTT. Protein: CASSSRGRDTDTQYF.